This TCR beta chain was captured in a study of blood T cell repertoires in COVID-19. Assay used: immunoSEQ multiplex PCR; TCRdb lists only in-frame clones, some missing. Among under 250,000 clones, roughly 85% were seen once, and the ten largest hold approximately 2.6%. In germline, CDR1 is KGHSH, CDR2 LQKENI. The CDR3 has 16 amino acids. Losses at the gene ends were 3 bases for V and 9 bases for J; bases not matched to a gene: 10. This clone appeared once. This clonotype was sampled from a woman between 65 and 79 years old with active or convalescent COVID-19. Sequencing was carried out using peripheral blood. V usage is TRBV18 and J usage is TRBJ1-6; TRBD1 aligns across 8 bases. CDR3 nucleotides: TGTGCCAGCTCACCCTGGGCAGGGGGCGCCGGTTCACCCCTCCACTTT. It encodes CASSPWAGGAGSPLHF.